This TCR beta chain was sequenced in a study of blood T cells in healthy people across ages. From germline, CDR1 is SGHTA and CDR2 FQGTGA. There are 14 residues in the CDR3. The second PCR ran about 6 to 11 cycles with a sample-barcoded 5' primer and J-beta primers. TCRdb passed the 5' RACE reads through MiXCR, listing each CDR3 protein once. The table lists 750,000 to 950,000 distinct CDR3 sequences, around half of them singletons. In regard to this clonotype: This could be a read error, since a much larger clone is one nucleotide away.

This TCR was sampled from a man aged 80 or over in good health. Input material: blood. This chain joins TRBV7-3 and TRBJ2-1; the D gene is possibly TRBD2 (6 bases). The DNA end favors TRBJ2-7, so the J call may be wrong. CDR3: CASSLKGGSNEQYF. In nucleotides, the CDR3 is TGTGCCAGCAGCTTAAAGGGAGGTTCCAATGAGCAGTACTTC.